This T cell receptor (beta chain) was captured in a study of T cells in women clearing cervical HPV infection (dated by TCRdb to 2016 to 2019). The study in broad terms: Cases were 20 to 25 women with histologically confirmed HPV16-related CIN3 or worse, including a couple of invasive cancers. The roughly 25 controls were women who cleared a single incident HPV16 infection within 12 months without developing precancer or cancer. Blood from cases was collected at the visit where the lesion was first found, while blood from controls was collected once the infection could no longer be detected. Among cases, blood sampling occurred a median of around 160 days after lesion detection, with an interquartile range of about 90 to 230 days. HLA typing was available for only a few women, so HLA type could not be excluded as a confounder. An exploratory proof-of-principle case-control study, nested within the Guanacaste HPV Natural History Study in Costa Rica, was conducted to compare TCR repertoires across cervical HPV16 outcomes. Cases were matched to controls by age within five years and by the year the sample was collected. Median age was roughly 35 years in cases versus approximately 37 in controls, and baseline characteristics did not differ significantly. The parent cohort enrolled 8,500 to 11,000 women aged 18 or older in Guanacaste, Costa Rica, during about 1992 to 1994 and followed them for six to eight years. Five blinded duplicates per group were added as quality controls, so that approximately 60 samples were obtained: about 50 participants and 10 replicates.

Using the immunoSEQ assay, multiplex PCR amplified TCR beta CDR3 regions from an average of around 1,300 ng of genomic DNA per sample. The assay corrected primer bias using a complete synthetic TCR repertoire to establish an amplification baseline. The amplicons were sequenced using the Illumina platform. The original methods were these. Error correction of the sequences involved clustering with frequency ratios plus a modified nearest-neighbor algorithm, after which the sequences were analyzed in the immunoSEQ Analyzer using IMGT gene definitions. At each rarefaction depth, TCR richness and evenness were averaged across 20 rarefaction repeats, and any sample with fewer sequences than the depth was left out. Relative abundances of V, D and J genes were compared between groups using Wilcoxon rank sum tests, with FDR correction applied. For the blinded duplicates, the intraclass correlation was 95.6% for TCR richness and averaged 76.4% across roughly 65 gene segments. Here the immuneACCESS table is served through TCRdb, limited to in-frame sequences with V and J called. Missing clones are a known gap in these copies; in checked studies unresolved V genes cover under half, and the rest lacks a known reason. That table supplies the V and J calls and clone size; D and trimming were determined from the DNA. In this sample's table one finds roughly 24,000 clones. Together, the top ten hold over 4.5% of the sample.

V is pared back by 1 base and J by 0 bases, with 6 bases lying between the germline termini. Inclusive of the bounding cysteine and phenylalanine, the CDR3 is 14 residues long. Of the CDR3's DNA, 33 bases were read; they are in frame from base 1. In the germline V gene, CDR1 corresponds to SGHDT and CDR2 to YYEEEE. Overall study outcomes, separate from this receptor: Whether associations preceded infection or resulted from infection could not be shown with the cross-sectional design, and effector/memory subsets and HPV-specific T cells were not isolated. Lower TRBV6-7 relative abundance was observed in cases than in controls (about 0.1% versus 0.15%; Bonferroni P = 0.0008). Cases were distinguished from controls with an estimated AUC of around 0.85 by random forest classifiers combining richness and V gene abundances. Because T-cell numbers per sample were unknown, differences in richness could reflect varying T-cell content rather than repertoire biology. Significantly higher TCR repertoire richness was observed in CIN3+ cases than in controls across sequencing depths, whereas no difference in evenness was found.

In regard to this clone: No antigen is known for it. The sequenced fragment ends 3 residues before the CDR3 boundary, so the rest is inferred from the germline J gene.

Every participant had a single incident cervical HPV16 infection, and women with prevalent HPV16 infections were excluded. Cervical HPV DNA was detected by MY09/MY11 PCR, and genotyping was performed by dot-blot hybridization. Under 17 mL of heparinized blood was centrifuged, after which the buffy coat was aliquoted, frozen at -30 degrees C, and then stored at -80 degrees C. QIAGEN kits were used to extract genomic DNA from the buffy coat specimens. Sequences were obtained from blood buffy coat. The origin of this receptor is a woman aged 18 to 69 with a cervical HPV16 infection that either progressed to CIN3+ or cleared (not recorded which). Recombination linked TRBV5-6 to TRBJ2-3; the best D guess is TRBD2, with 6 bases matching. CDR3 reads: CASSLLASTDTQYF. CDR3 DNA (partial): TGTGCCAGCAGCTTGCTAGCGAGCACAGATACG.